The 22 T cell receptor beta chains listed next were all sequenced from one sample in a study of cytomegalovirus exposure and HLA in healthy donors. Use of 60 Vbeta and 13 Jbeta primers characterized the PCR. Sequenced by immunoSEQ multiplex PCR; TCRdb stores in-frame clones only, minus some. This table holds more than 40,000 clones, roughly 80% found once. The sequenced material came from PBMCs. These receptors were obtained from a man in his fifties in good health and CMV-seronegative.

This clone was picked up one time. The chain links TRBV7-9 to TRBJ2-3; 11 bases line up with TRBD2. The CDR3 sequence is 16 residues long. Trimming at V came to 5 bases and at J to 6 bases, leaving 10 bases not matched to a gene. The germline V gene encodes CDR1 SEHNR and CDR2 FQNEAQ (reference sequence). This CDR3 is CASSPGTSGLVDTQYF. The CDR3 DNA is TGTGCCAGCAGCCCCGGGACTAGCGGCCTTGTTGATACGCAGTATTTT.

The CDR3 nucleotides read TGTGCCAGCAGCCCCGGGAGGGGAAGATTCCAAGAGACCCAGTACTTC. Translating gives CASSPGRGRFQETQYF. The chain employs TRBV28 and TRBJ2-5; 8 nucleotides match TRBD2. V lost 6 bases and J lost 1; bases outside the gene matches: 10. Germline CDR1 reads MDHEN; CDR2 reads SYDVKM. CDR3 length: 16 residues.

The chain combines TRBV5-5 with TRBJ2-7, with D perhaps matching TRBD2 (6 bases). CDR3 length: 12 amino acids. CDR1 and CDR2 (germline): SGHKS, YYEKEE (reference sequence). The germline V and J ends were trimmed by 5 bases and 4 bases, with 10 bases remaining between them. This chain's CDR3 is CASRRDGYEQYF. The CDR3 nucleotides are TGTGCCAGCAGGCGGGACGGGTACGAGCAGTACTTC. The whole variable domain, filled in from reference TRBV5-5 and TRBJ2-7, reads DAGVTQSPTHLIKTRGQQVTLRCSPISGHKSVSWYQQVLGQGPQFIFQYYEKEERGRGNFPDRFSARQFPNYSSELNVNALLLGDSALYLCASRRDGYEQYFGPGTRLTVT.

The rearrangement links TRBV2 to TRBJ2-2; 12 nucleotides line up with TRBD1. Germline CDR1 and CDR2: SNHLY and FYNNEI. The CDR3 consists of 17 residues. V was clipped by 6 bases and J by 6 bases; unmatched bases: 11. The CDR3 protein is CASSRTGTGGRAGELFF. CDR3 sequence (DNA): TGTGCCAGCAGCCGTACTGGGACAGGGGGCAGAGCCGGGGAGCTGTTTTTT.

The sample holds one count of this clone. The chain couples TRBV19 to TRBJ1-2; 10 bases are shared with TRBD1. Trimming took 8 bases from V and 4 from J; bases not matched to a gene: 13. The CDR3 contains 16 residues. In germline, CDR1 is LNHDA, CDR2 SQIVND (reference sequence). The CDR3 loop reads CASFPARQGASYGYTF. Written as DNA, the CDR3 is TGTGCCAGTTTTCCTGCGCGACAGGGGGCGAGCTATGGCTACACCTTC.

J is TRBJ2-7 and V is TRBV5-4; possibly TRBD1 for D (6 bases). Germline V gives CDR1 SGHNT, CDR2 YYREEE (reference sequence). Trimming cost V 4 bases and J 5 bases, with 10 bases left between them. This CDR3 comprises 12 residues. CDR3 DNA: TGTGCCAGCAGCCACACAGGGAACGAGCAGTACTTC. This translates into CASSHTGNEQYF.

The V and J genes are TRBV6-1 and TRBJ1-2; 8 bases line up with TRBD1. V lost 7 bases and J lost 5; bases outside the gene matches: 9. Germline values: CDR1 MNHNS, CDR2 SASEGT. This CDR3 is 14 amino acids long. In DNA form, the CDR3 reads TGTGCCAGCAACCAGGGGGCGATGGGGTATGGCTACACCTTC. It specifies CASNQGAMGYGYTF.

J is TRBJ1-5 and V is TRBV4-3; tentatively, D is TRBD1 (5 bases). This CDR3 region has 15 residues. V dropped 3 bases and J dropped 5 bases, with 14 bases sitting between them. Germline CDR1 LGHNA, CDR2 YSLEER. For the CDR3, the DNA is TGCGCCAGCAGCCACGAAAGACAGTCGCATCAGCCCCAGCATTTT. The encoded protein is CASSHERQSHQPQHF.

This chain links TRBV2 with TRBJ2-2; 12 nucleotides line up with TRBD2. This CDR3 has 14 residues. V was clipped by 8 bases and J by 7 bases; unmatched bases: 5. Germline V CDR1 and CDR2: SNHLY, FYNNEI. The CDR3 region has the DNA TGTGCCAGCTGGGGGACTAGCGGGTTCGGGGAGCTGTTTTTT. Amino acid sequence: CASWGTSGFGELFF.

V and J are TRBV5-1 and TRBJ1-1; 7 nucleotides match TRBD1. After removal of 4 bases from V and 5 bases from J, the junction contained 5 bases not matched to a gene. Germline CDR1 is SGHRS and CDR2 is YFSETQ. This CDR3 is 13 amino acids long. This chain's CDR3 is CASSRRGQTEAFF. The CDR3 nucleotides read TGCGCCAGCAGCAGAAGGGGGCAAACTGAAGCTTTCTTT. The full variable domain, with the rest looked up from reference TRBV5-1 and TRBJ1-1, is KAGVTQTPRYLIKTRGQQVTLSCSPISGHRSVSWYQQTPGQGLQFLFEYFSETQRNKGNFPGRFSGRQFSNSRSEMNVSTLELGDSALYLCASSRRGQTEAFFGQGTRLTVV.

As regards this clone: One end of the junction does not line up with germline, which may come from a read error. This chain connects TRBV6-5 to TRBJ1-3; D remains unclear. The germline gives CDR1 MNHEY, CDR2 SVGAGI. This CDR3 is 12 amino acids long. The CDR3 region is CASSYPGYGLHF. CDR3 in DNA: TGTGCCAGCAGTTACCCCGGGTACGGCCTCCATTTT.

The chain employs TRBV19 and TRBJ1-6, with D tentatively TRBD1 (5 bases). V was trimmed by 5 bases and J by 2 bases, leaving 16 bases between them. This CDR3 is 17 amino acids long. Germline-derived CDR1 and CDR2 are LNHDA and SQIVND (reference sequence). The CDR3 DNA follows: TGTGCCAGTAGTTTTCCCCCGGGGGAGACCTATAATTCACCCCTCCACTTT. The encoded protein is CASSFPPGETYNSPLHF.

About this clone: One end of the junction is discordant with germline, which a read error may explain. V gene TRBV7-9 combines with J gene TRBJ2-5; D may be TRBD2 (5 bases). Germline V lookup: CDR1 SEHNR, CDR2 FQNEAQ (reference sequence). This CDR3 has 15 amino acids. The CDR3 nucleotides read TGTTCCAGCAGCCTGGAGGCAGGATATCAAGAGACCCAGTACTTC. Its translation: CSSSLEAGYQETQYF. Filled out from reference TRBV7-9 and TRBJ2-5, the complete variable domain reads DTGVSQNPRHKITKRGQNVTFRCDPISEHNRLYWYRQTLGQGPEFLTYFQNEAQLEKSRLLSDRFSAERPKGSFSTLEIQRTEQGDSAMYLCSSSLEAGYQETQYFGPGTRLLVL.

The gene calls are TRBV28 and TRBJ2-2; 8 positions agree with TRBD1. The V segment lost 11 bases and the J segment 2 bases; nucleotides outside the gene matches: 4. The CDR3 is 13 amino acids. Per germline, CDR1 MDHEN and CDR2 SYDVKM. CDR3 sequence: CAGGQGNTGELFF. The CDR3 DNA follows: TGTGCCGGCGGACAGGGTAACACCGGGGAGCTGTTTTTT.

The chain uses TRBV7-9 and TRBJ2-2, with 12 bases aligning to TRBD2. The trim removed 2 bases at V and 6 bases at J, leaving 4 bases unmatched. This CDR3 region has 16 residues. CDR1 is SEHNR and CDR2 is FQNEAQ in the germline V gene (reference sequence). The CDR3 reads CASSLRLAGGAGELFF. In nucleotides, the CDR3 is TGTGCCAGCAGCTTACGGCTAGCGGGAGGGGCCGGGGAGCTGTTTTTT.

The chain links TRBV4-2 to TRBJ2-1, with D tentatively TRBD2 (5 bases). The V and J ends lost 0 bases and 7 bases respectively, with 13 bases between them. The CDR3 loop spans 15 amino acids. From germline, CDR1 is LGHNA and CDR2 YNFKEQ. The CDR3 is CASSQDRASWNEQFF. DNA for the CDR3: TGTGCCAGCAGCCAAGATCGGGCTAGCTGGAATGAGCAGTTCTTC.

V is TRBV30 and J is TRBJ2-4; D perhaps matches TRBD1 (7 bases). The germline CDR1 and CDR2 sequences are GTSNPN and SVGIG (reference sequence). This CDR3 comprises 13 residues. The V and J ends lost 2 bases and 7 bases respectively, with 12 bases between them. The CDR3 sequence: CAWSKQGGNIQYF. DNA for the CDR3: TGTGCCTGGAGTAAGCAGGGGGGTAACATTCAGTACTTC.

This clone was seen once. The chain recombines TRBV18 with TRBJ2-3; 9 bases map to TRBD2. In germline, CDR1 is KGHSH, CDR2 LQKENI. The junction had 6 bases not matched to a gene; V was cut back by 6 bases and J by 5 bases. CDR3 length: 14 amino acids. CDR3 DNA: TGTGCCAGCTCCTCCGGCGGGGGGGAAGATACGCAGTATTTT. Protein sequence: CASSSGGGEDTQYF.

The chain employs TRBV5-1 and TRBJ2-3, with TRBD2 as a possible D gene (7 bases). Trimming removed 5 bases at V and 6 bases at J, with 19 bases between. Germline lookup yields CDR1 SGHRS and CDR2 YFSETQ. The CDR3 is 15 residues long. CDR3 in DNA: TGCGCCAGCAGTGGGGGGGCGGGGAGAACGGATACGCAGTATTTT. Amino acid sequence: CASSGGAGRTDTQYF.

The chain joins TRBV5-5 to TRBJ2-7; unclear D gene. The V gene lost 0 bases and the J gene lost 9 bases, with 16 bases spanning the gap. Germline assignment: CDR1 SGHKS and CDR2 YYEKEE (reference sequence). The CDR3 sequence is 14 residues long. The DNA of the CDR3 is TGTGCCAGCAGCTTGGTCGGCAGCGCCTGGTGGCAGTACTTC. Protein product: CASSLVGSAWWQYF. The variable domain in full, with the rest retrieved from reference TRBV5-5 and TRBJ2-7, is DAGVTQSPTHLIKTRGQQVTLRCSPISGHKSVSWYQQVLGQGPQFIFQYYEKEERGRGNFPDRFSARQFPNYSSELNVNALLLGDSALYLCASSLVGSAWWQYFGPGTRLTVT.

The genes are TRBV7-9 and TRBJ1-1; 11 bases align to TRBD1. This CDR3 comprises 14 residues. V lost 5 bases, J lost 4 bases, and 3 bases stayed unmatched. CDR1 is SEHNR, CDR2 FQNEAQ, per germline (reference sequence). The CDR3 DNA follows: TGTGCCAGCAGCCCAGGGACAGGGGGCACTGAAGCTTTCTTT. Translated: CASSPGTGGTEAFF.

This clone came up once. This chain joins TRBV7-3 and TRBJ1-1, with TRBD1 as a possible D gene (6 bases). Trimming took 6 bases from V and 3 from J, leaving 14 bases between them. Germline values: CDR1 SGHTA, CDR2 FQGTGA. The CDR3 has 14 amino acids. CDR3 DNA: TGTGCCAGCAGACTCTCAGGGGCAGACACTGAAGCTTTCTTT. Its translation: CASRLSGADTEAFF.